Below, 27 T cell receptor beta chains from the same sample are listed, as sequenced in a study of CD8+CD57+ T cells in acquired aplastic anemia. TCR beta VDJ and CDR3 profiles were obtained from a genomic DNA template. TCRdb processed the reads anew with MiXCR; each CDR3 protein has one entry. The sample has about 150,000 distinct CDR3 sequences; approximately 52% are singletons. Patients who underwent sequencing had shown CD8+CD57+ cell expansion by flow cytometry. Material: sorted CD4+, CD8+, or CD8+CD57+ T cells (not recorded which) from PBMCs. These receptors originate from a human donor with aplastic anemia.

The rearrangement uses TRBV5-1 and TRBJ2-5, with 8 positions matching TRBD1. V shed 4 bases, J shed 2 bases, and the junction held 7 bases outside the gene matches. This CDR3 has 15 amino acids. The V gene's germline CDR1 is SGHRS and CDR2 YFSETQ. Here the CDR3 reads CASSPFGQGQETQYF. The CDR3 bases are TGCGCCAGCAGCCCATTCGGACAGGGTCAAGAGACCCAGTACTTC.

This clonotype was picked up a small number of times. This chain uses TRBV29-1 with TRBJ1-6; D ambiguous. Germline CDR1 SQVTM, CDR2 ANQGSEA. The CDR3 loop spans 11 amino acids. V was clipped by 7 bases and J by 18 bases, with 19 bases between them. For the CDR3, the DNA is TGCAGCGCTGCCTCGGGTGGGGAAACCCACTTT. Its translation: CSAASGGETHF.

The chain joins TRBV25-1 to TRBJ2-7, with 8 bases identical to TRBD1. With 6 bases clipped from V and 7 bases from J, the junction kept 5 bases outside the gene matches. Looked up from germline, CDR1 is MGHDK and CDR2 is SYGVNS. This CDR3 region has 12 residues. Written as DNA, the CDR3 is TGTGCCAGCAGATCCAGGGGGCATGAGCAGTACTTC. Protein sequence: CASRSRGHEQYF.

The chain combines TRBV25-1 with TRBJ2-7; TRBD1 agrees at 11 bases. Losses at the gene ends were 1 base for V and 4 bases for J; bases not matched to a gene: 6. Germline lookup yields CDR1 MGHDK and CDR2 SYGVNS. The CDR3 has 16 residues. CDR3 amino acids: CASSESGGQGAYEQYF. In DNA, the CDR3 is TGTGCCAGCAGTGAATCCGGAGGACAGGGGGCTTACGAGCAGTACTTC.

This clonotype was recorded many times. This chain connects TRBV7-6 to TRBJ2-1, with TRBD2 matching over 11 bases. V was clipped by 5 bases and J by 10 bases; unmatched bases: 13. Germline V CDR1 and CDR2: SGHVS, FNYEAQ. The CDR3 has 16 amino acids. CDR3 nucleotide sequence: TGTGCCAGCAGCGACCCAGTTAGCGGGGGGGCGGAGGAGCAGTTCTTC. This sequence encodes CASSDPVSGGAEEQFF. The whole variable domain, filled in from reference TRBV7-6 and TRBJ2-1, reads GAGVSQSPRYKVTKRGQDVALRCDPISGHVSLYWYRQALGQGPEFLTYFNYEAQQDKSGLPNDRFSAERPEGSISTLTIQRTEQRDSAMYRCASSDPVSGGAEEQFFGPGTRLTVL.

This chain joins TRBV5-1 and TRBJ2-1, with 9 bases identical to TRBD2. CDR1 and CDR2 (germline): SGHRS, YFSETQ. V was pared by 0 bases and J by 7 bases, with 8 bases of the junction left unmatched. CDR3 length equals 16 residues. The CDR3 is CASSLDRGGGSNEQFF. The CDR3 DNA is TGCGCCAGCAGCTTGGATCGCGGGGGGGGAAGTAATGAGCAGTTCTTC. Combining the CDR3 with reference TRBV5-1 and TRBJ2-1 gives the whole variable domain KAGVTQTPRYLIKTRGQQVTLSCSPISGHRSVSWYQQTPGQGLQFLFEYFSETQRNKGNFPGRFSGRQFSNSRSEMNVSTLELGDSALYLCASSLDRGGGSNEQFFGPGTRLTVL.

The CDR3 nucleotides read TGTGCCAGCAGCTCGACTCTGGGGGTGACTGAAGCTTTCTTT. Amino acid sequence: CASSSTLGVTEAFF. The rearrangement links TRBV7-2 to TRBJ1-1; a weak D match, TRBD1 (5 bases). Germline values: CDR1 SGHTA, CDR2 FQGNSA. With 4 bases removed from V and 5 bases from J, the gap between germline ends came to 14 bases. CDR3 length: 14 amino acids.

The chain recombines TRBV10-3 with TRBJ2-1; weak D call: TRBD2 (5 bases). The CDR3 extends over 13 amino acids. Trimming shortened V by 7 bases and J by 9 bases, and 16 bases separated the two germline ends. The germline CDR1 and CDR2 sequences are ENHRY and SYGVKD. The CDR3: CAIKATGITEQFF. The CDR3 nucleotides are TGTGCCATCAAGGCAACGGGAATTACTGAGCAGTTCTTC.

This clonotype was observed a single time. Since a much larger clone is just one base distant, this may be a read error. CDR3 residues: CASSSTSGSITTRETQYF. CDR3 nucleotide sequence: TGTGCCAGCAGTTCCACTAGCGGGAGTATAACAACTCGAGAGACCCAGTACTTC. The chain recombines TRBV12-3 or TRBV12-4 with TRBJ2-5; 11 nucleotides line up with TRBD2. The CDR3 spans 18 residues. V lost 4 bases to trimming and J lost 4 bases; unmatched junction nucleotides: 14.

This clonotype showed up many times. The rearrangement joins TRBV4-3 to TRBJ2-7; the match to TRBD1 covers 7 bases. Unmatched junction bases numbered 4, after V lost 0 bases and J lost 2 bases. The V gene's germline CDR1 is LGHNA and CDR2 YSLEER. There are 15 residues in the CDR3. The CDR3 is CASSQDVTGPYEQYF. The CDR3 DNA follows: TGCGCCAGCAGCCAAGACGTGACAGGGCCCTACGAGCAGTACTTC.

The V call is TRBV7-2, the J call TRBJ2-5, with D possibly TRBD1 on 6 matching bases. The germline V gene has CDR1 SGHTA and CDR2 FQGNSA. The V gene lost 5 bases and the J gene lost 2 bases, with 12 bases spanning the gap. CDR3 length: 14 residues. CDR3 region: CASSALQGQETQYF. CDR3 DNA sequence: TGTGCCAGCAGCGCCTTACAGGGACAAGAGACCCAGTACTTC.

This chain uses TRBV6-2 or TRBV6-3 with TRBJ2-6; 9 positions match TRBD1. Germline lookup yields CDR1 MNHEY and CDR2 SVGEGT. V lost 6 bases to trimming and J lost 0 bases; unmatched junction nucleotides: 9. This CDR3 has 18 amino acids. The CDR3, as DNA: TGTGCCAGCAGCTATCCGGGACAGGGTACCTCTGGGGCCAACGTCCTGACTTTC. Encoded protein: CASSYPGQGTSGANVLTF.

This clonotype was seen a handful of times. The chain recombines TRBV19 with TRBJ1-1, with a weak D call TRBD1 (5 bases). Trimming cost V 3 bases and J 3 bases, with 8 bases left between them. From germline, CDR1 is LNHDA and CDR2 SQIVND (reference sequence). This CDR3 contains 13 residues. CDR3 in DNA: TGTGCCAGTAGTATGAGACAGCACACTGAAGCTTTCTTT. Translation: CASSMRQHTEAFF. The full variable domain, in which reference TRBV19 and TRBJ1-1 provide the parts outside the CDR3, is DGGITQSPKYLFRKEGQNVTLSCEQNLNHDAMYWYRQDPGQGLRLIYYSQIVNDFQKGDIAEGYSVSREKKESFPLTVTSAQKNPTAFYLCASSMRQHTEAFFGQGTRLTVV.

Of note for this clonotype: This could be a read error, since a much larger clone is one nucleotide away. The chain joins TRBV12-3 or TRBV12-4 to TRBJ2-7; the D is unclear. This CDR3 spans 13 amino acids. In DNA form, the CDR3 reads TGTGCCAGCAGTTTTTTCCTTTCCTACGGGCAGTACTTC. Its protein product is CASSFFLSYGQYF.

The gene calls are TRBV20-1 and TRBJ1-5, with D possibly being TRBD1 (6 bases). The CDR3 consists of 13 residues. Germline V gives CDR1 DFQATT, CDR2 SNEGSKA (reference sequence). V shed 0 bases and J shed 10 bases, with 13 bases lying between them. Written as DNA, the CDR3 is TGCAGTGCTAGAGAAACAGGGCCTCACCCCCAGCATTTT. Its translation: CSARETGPHPQHF.

This clonotype appeared a few times. This chain links TRBV24-1 with TRBJ2-1, with a tentative D call TRBD1 (5 bases). The CDR3 is made up of 12 amino acids. Germline V lookup: CDR1 KGHDR, CDR2 SFDVKD. Trimming stripped 9 bases from V and 9 bases from J, with 14 bases between. CDR3 DNA sequence: TGTGCCACCGCAGGGTGGGTGGGTGAGCAGTTCTTC. Residues: CATAGWVGEQFF.

The chain recombines TRBV7-8 with TRBJ1-1, with 8 bases aligning to TRBD1. J was trimmed by 4 bases and V by 5 bases; bases with no gene match: 9. Germline CDR1 reads SGHVS; CDR2 reads FQNEAQ. This CDR3 has 15 residues. CDR3 nucleotide sequence: TGTGCCAGCAGCGCCTCAGGGGGCGGGGGCACTGAAGCTTTCTTT. Its translation: CASSASGGGGTEAFF.

This clonotype has just a few counts. The rearrangement uses TRBV7-6 and TRBJ2-1; no clear D. This CDR3 has 13 amino acids. Germline loops: CDR1 SGHVS, CDR2 FNYEAQ. V lost 5 bases, J lost 6 bases, and 11 bases lay in between. The CDR3 is CASSPYMTNEQFF. DNA of the CDR3: TGTGCCAGCAGCCCATACATGACCAATGAGCAGTTCTTC.

This clonotype was counted many times. This chain joins TRBV10-3 and TRBJ1-1; TRBD1 might be the D (6 bases). CDR1 and CDR2 (germline): ENHRY, SYGVKD. The CDR3 extends over 16 amino acids. V was shortened by 2 bases and J by 0 bases, with 13 bases between the two germline ends. CDR3 residues: CAISEGQGIVNTEAFF. The CDR3 DNA reads TGTGCCATCAGTGAGGGTCAGGGGATAGTGAACACTGAAGCTTTCTTT.

This clonotype was counted at least ten times. The chain employs TRBV11-2 and TRBJ2-5; D may be TRBD2 (5 bases). This CDR3 comprises 15 residues. V shed 5 bases and J shed 5 bases, with 18 bases lying between them. Germline V gene sequence: CDR1 SGHAT, CDR2 FQNNGV. The CDR3 here is CASSEEARGMETQYF. CDR3 sequence (DNA): TGTGCCAGCAGCGAGGAAGCCCGGGGTATGGAGACCCAGTACTTC.

Note on this clonotype: Possible read error: a much larger clone is one base away. This chain connects TRBV5-6 to TRBJ1-1; no definite D call. The CDR3 spans 15 residues. The V gene's germline CDR1 is SGHDT and CDR2 YYEEEE. The DNA of the CDR3 is TGTGCCAGCAGCCTCAGGCGGGTGGGGAACACTGATGCTTTCTTT. Translating gives CASSLRRVGNTDAFF.

The chain uses TRBV20-1 and TRBJ1-2; 8 nucleotides match TRBD1. This CDR3 spans 13 amino acids. After removal of 6 bases from V and 1 base from J, the junction contained 4 bases not matched to a gene. Germline V gene lookup returns CDR1 DFQATT and CDR2 SNEGSKA (reference sequence). CDR3 DNA: TGCAGTGCCACCGACAGGGGTAACTATGGCTACACCTTC. Translated, it gives CSATDRGNYGYTF.

In its sample, this clonotype was seen a few times. The V gene is TRBV15, the J gene TRBJ1-5; D gene uncertain. Trimming cost V 3 bases and J 4 bases, with 10 bases left between them. The CDR3 is made up of 14 amino acids. From germline, CDR1 is LNHNV and CDR2 YYDKDF (reference sequence). As DNA, the CDR3 is TGTGCCACCAGCAGTGTTACCGAAAATCAGCCCCAGCATTTT. Encoded protein: CATSSVTENQPQHF. Supplemented by reference TRBV15 and TRBJ1-5, the full variable domain reads DAMVIQNPRYQVTQFGKPVTLSCSQTLNHNVMYWYQQKSSQAPKLLFHYYDKDFNNEADTPDNFQSRRPNTSFCFLDIRSPGLGDTAMYLCATSSVTENQPQHFGDGTRLSIL.

This clonotype was seen more than once but under ten times. This chain connects TRBV24-1 to TRBJ2-1; D ambiguous. CDR3 length: 13 amino acids. Germline lookup yields CDR1 KGHDR and CDR2 SFDVKD. With 0 bases removed from V and 7 bases from J, the gap between germline ends came to 6 bases. For the CDR3, the DNA is TGTGCCACCAGTGATTTGCCAGAGAATGAGCAGTTCTTC. This translates into CATSDLPENEQFF.

The CDR3 region has the DNA TGTGCCATCAGTGAGACAGCCGCTTGGGGCTACACCTTC. Its protein is CAISETAAWGYTF. The genes are TRBV10-3 and TRBJ1-2; D is unresolved. Trimming removed 2 bases from V and 8 bases from J, with 12 bases in between. CDR1 and CDR2 from the germline V gene are ENHRY and SYGVKD. The CDR3 spans 13 residues.

The V gene is TRBV7-9, the J gene TRBJ1-1; the D is unclear. Germline CDR1 SEHNR, CDR2 FQNEAQ (reference sequence). V gave up 0 bases and J gave up 3 bases, with 14 bases separating them. This CDR3 is 16 amino acids long. CDR3 amino acids: CASSLADGLLYTEAFF. CDR3 in DNA: TGTGCCAGCAGCTTAGCTGACGGATTGTTGTACACTGAAGCTTTCTTT.

V is TRBV19 and J is TRBJ1-2; 12 positions match TRBD1. The V gene's germline CDR1 is LNHDA and CDR2 SQIVND (reference sequence). The CDR3 has 14 residues. V was clipped by 4 bases and J by 9 bases; unmatched bases: 6. For the CDR3, the DNA is TGTGCCAGTAGTACCGGGACAGGGGGCCTTCGCTACACCTTC. The encoded protein is CASSTGTGGLRYTF.